Reported below is one T cell receptor (beta chain). TCRdb itself ran the RT-PCR reads through MiXCR, one entry per CDR3 protein. The sample has under 200,000 distinct CDR3 sequences; around 11% are singletons. This CDR3 contains 15 residues. Germline assignment: CDR1 SGHDT and CDR2 YYEEEE. V lost 4 bases to trimming and J lost 8 bases, with 19 bases between them. The data derive from a study of response to subunit inactivated influenza vaccine. The receptor was derived from a man between 50 and 75 years old who received an inactivated influenza vaccine. The chain links TRBV5-6 to TRBJ2-4, with D perhaps being TRBD1 or TRBD2 (5 bases each). Sequenced here: CD8+ T cells sorted from PBMCs, sampled roughly 24 months after vaccination. In nucleotides, the CDR3 is TGTGCCAGCAGCCAGTCGGTGGGGCTGGGAGACATTCAGTACTTC. Its translation: CASSQSVGLGDIQYF.